This T cell receptor beta chain was documented in a study of blood T cell repertoires in COVID-19. Study summary: T cells, B-cell-depleted T cells, or PBMCs supplied cDNA or gDNA.

Authors' data handling: Reference gene primer amplification yielded estimated nucleated cell counts. Using immunoSEQ multiplex PCR, the repertoire was profiled, and TCRdb retains in-frame clones only, with some absent. The D gene and trimming were derived from the DNA, and the V and J assignments and clone size from that table. The sample includes 230,000 or so clones, about 86% of them seen just once. Deletions cut 1 base from V and 0 bases from J, with 13 bases between. The CDR3 sequence is 16 residues long. Germline V lookup: CDR1 SGHRS, CDR2 YFSETQ. This clone was counted between two and nine times.

The sequenced sample consisted of peripheral blood. The rearrangement joins TRBV5-1 to TRBJ1-1, with D perhaps TRBD1 (6 bases). This TCR was recovered from a man aged 35-49 years with active or convalescent COVID-19. The CDR3 is CASSLTGLHMNTEAFF. For the CDR3, the DNA is TGCGCCAGCAGCTTGACAGGGCTCCACATGAACACTGAAGCTTTCTTT.